This section outlines one T cell receptor beta chain sequence together with its context. This table comes from immunoSEQ multiplex PCR, and its TCRdb copy is limited to in-frame clones, with some not included. Of tens of thousands of clones in the sample, roughly 94% were seen once. Germline loops: CDR1 MNHEY, CDR2 SVGAGI. J gave up 7 bases and V 2 bases, and 7 bases lay outside the gene matches. This CDR3 comprises 16 residues. The data were obtained in a study of T cell changes during pregnancy in multiple sclerosis. The chain joins TRBV6-5 to TRBJ2-7; 14 bases line up with TRBD2. The receptor's source is a female donor with multiple sclerosis, enrolled in a pregnancy study. The sequencing here drew on CD4+ T cells from peripheral blood mononuclear cells, taken in the first trimester of pregnancy. CDR3 DNA: TGTGCCAGCAGTTACACGAGGACTAGCGGGGGGAGTGAGCAGTACTTC. It translates to CASSYTRTSGGSEQYF.